This T cell receptor (beta chain) was recorded in a study of Ad26.COV2.S vaccination and SARS-CoV-2 variants. J lost 4 bases, V lost 3 bases, and 8 bases had no gene match. This CDR3 is 16 amino acids long. Germline V gene sequence: CDR1 SGHTA, CDR2 FQGNSA. Documented treatment: 15 to 20 received Ad26.COV2.S at low or high dose, single or two shots; 5 received placebo; per-sample allocation not given. Vaccine and placebo recipients were sampled on day 63 after the first injection. Regarding this clone: Antigen unknown.

TCRdb's table, derived via immunoSEQ multiplex PCR, lists solely in-frame clones and lacks some. The sample includes about 440,000 clones, 90% of them seen just once. General study results and limits: The TCR breadth and depth analyses may have produced an underestimate of total T cell responses. Following vaccination, spike-specific CD8+ and CD4+ T cell responses reportedly exhibited substantial breadth.

This chain connects TRBV7-2 to TRBJ2-3; 9 bases match TRBD2. The sequenced sample was peripheral blood, obtained in a trial of Ad26.COV2.S vaccine versus placebo. This sequence was found in a person aged 18-65 years who received the Ad26.COV2.S COVID-19 vaccine or a placebo. DNA for the CDR3: TGTGCCAGCAGCTTCGAAGCGGGAGGTTGGGCAGATACGCAGTATTTT. It encodes CASSFEAGGWADTQYF.